The 5 T cell receptor beta chains listed next were all sequenced from one sample in a study of monozygotic twins with inflammatory bowel disease. From the 5' RACE reads, TCRdb lists one entry per CDR3 protein and no DNA. The listing records some 450,000 distinct CDR3 sequences. The sample was blood. The receptors come from a human donor with ulcerative colitis or Crohn's disease, or a healthy co-twin of an affected twin (not recorded which).

The V gene is TRBV28, the J gene TRBJ2-7; TCRdb returns TRBD1, unconfirmable since there is no DNA. Per germline, CDR1 MDHEN and CDR2 SYDVKM. This CDR3 spans 13 amino acids. The CDR3 reads CASSLRWGYEQYF.

The gene calls are TRBV7-2 and TRBJ1-4; TCRdb's D call of TRBD1 is untestable without DNA. Germline CDR1 reads SGHTA; CDR2 reads FQGNSA. The CDR3 consists of 16 residues. The CDR3 reads CASSPRGQGANEKLFF.

The chain couples TRBV6-1 to TRBJ1-2; the D call of TRBD1 rests on TCRdb alone, since no DNA is present to check it. This CDR3 has 16 residues. The germline CDR1 and CDR2 sequences are MNHNS and SASEGT. This chain's CDR3 is CASSQGQGALGYGYTF.

The J gene is TRBJ2-7, the V gene TRBV6-5. The CDR3 has 14 amino acids. Germline CDR1 is MNHEY and CDR2 is SVGAGI. CDR3 loop: CASSYSRVEVEQYF.

The chain is built from TRBV4-1 and TRBJ2-1; the D gene TCRdb calls, TRBD1, cannot be checked with no DNA. CDR1 is MGHRA, CDR2 YSYEKL, per germline. This CDR3 contains 17 residues. The CDR3 reads CASSPAEGRISYNEQFF.